Below, 25 T cell receptor beta chains from the same sample are listed, as sequenced in a study of Tregs in tolerant kidney transplant recipients. Clones were sequenced by immunoSEQ multiplex PCR, and TCRdb holds only the in-frame ones, with some missing. This repertoire includes tens of thousands of clones. Sequenced here: CD8+ T cells from blood, sampled before the transplant. These receptors were collected from a human donor who received a combined kidney and bone marrow transplant.

About this clone itself: Read coverage stops 3 residues before the CDR3 terminus; the germline J gene supplies the remainder. The chain carries TRBV19 and TRBJ1-5; possible D gene TRBD1, 5 bases. Per germline, CDR1 LNHDA and CDR2 SQIVND (reference sequence). The V and J ends lost 6 bases and 3 bases respectively, with 12 bases between them. The length of the CDR3 is 14 residues. The CDR3 bases that were read are TGTGCCAGTAGCGGCCGGGGACTCAATCAGCCC. Its translation: CASSGRGLNQP. Given in full, the CDR3 is CASSGRGLNQPQHF.

A note on this clone: The CDR3 goes on 3 residues after the read ends, and that part is filled in from the germline J gene. V and J are TRBV2 and TRBJ2-7, with 12 bases fitting TRBD1. The CDR3 is made up of 14 amino acids. Germline CDR1 SNHLY, CDR2 FYNNEI. V shed 4 bases, J shed 4 bases, and the junction held 2 bases outside the gene matches. CDR3 region: CASSAGQGAYEQYF. CDR3 bases read: TGTGCCAGCAGTGCGGGACAGGGGGCTTACGAG.

Comment on this clone: The read gets to within 3 residues of the CDR3 end, and the germline J gene fills in the rest. This chain connects TRBV5-1 to TRBJ2-7, with D possibly TRBD2 on 5 matching bases. The CDR3 is made up of 13 amino acids. V lost 2 bases and J 4 bases, leaving 10 bases between the germline ends. CDR1 is SGHRS and CDR2 is YFSETQ in the germline V gene. The CDR3: CASSLKTGYEQYF. CDR3 DNA, as far as it was read: TGCGCCAGCAGCTTAAAGACGGGGTACGAG.

With respect to this clone: The CDR3 extends 3 residues past the end of the read, so its final part is completed from the germline J gene. This chain uses TRBV2 with TRBJ2-7; D gene uncertain. Germline values: CDR1 SNHLY, CDR2 FYNNEI. This CDR3 spans 14 amino acids. V dropped 1 base and J dropped 0 bases, with 7 bases sitting between them. Incomplete CDR3 DNA: TGTGCCAGCAGTGAAGAGGCCATCTCCTACGAG. Translating it yields CASSEEAISYE. Given in full, the CDR3 is CASSEEAISYEQYF.

CDR3 amino acids: CASSFRRDTGLQYF. CDR3 bases read: TGTGCCAGCAGCTTCAGACGGGACACGGGACTT. The V and J genes are TRBV7-6 and TRBJ2-4; D might be TRBD1 (6 bases). With the read ending 3 residues before the CDR3 end, the germline J gene is used to fill in that end. Germline assignment: CDR1 SGHVS and CDR2 FNYEAQ. The CDR3 has 14 amino acids.

In the case of this clone: The CDR3 extends 3 residues past the end of the read, so its final part is completed from the germline J gene. This chain connects TRBV10-2 to TRBJ2-4, with TRBD2 as a possible D gene (5 bases). Germline CDR1 WSHSY, CDR2 SAAADI. V lost 3 bases and J lost 0, with 9 bases in between. This CDR3 region has 15 residues. CDR3 bases read: TGCGCCAGCAGTGACGCTAGCTTAGCCAAAAACATT. This codes for CASSDASLAKNI. From start to end, the CDR3 is CASSDASLAKNIQYF.

Points on this clone: Read sequence stops 3 residues before the CDR3 end, and the germline J gene provides the missing end. The genes are TRBV18 and TRBJ2-7; a possible D gene is TRBD1 (6 bases). Trimming cost V 3 bases and J 0 bases, with 15 bases left between them. Germline CDR1 reads KGHSH; CDR2 reads LQKENI. This CDR3 spans 16 amino acids. The CDR3 spells CASSPPGHPSSYEQYF. The DNA read from the CDR3 is TGTGCCAGCTCACCGCCGGGACATCCAAGCTCCTACGAG.

Of note for this clone: With the read ending 3 residues before the CDR3 end, the germline J gene is used to fill in that end. V usage is TRBV20-1 and J usage is TRBJ2-7; tentatively, D is TRBD1 (6 bases). This CDR3 has 14 residues. V gave up 3 bases and J gave up 4 bases, with 16 bases separating them. From germline, CDR1 is DFQATT and CDR2 SNEGSKA (reference sequence). Partial CDR3 DNA: TGCAGTGCTAGGGACAGCCACCTCATTTACGAG. Its protein product is CSARDSHLIYE. The full CDR3 sequence reads CSARDSHLIYEQYF.

Turning to this clone: The CDR3 extends 3 residues past the end of the read, so its final part is completed from the germline J gene. The V and J genes are TRBV7-9 and TRBJ2-5; 8 bases are shared with TRBD2. The germline V gene encodes CDR1 SEHNR and CDR2 FQNEAQ (reference sequence). J lost 5 bases, V lost 7 bases, and 12 bases had no gene match. The CDR3 has 15 amino acids. The CDR3: CASTPPAGVEETQYF. The sequenced CDR3 bases are TGTGCCAGCACGCCGCCAGCGGGGGTGGAGGAGACC.

The CDR3 bases that were read are TGTGCCAGCAGCTTACTAGTCATCGGGGAG. Translating gives CASSLLVIGE. The full CDR3 is CASSLLVIGELFF. The rearrangement joins TRBV5-6 to TRBJ2-2; maybe TRBD2 (5 bases). The CDR3 extends 3 residues past the end of the read, so its final part is completed from the germline J gene. V was pared by 2 bases and J by 7 bases, with 9 bases between. The CDR3 is 13 amino acids. Germline V gene data show CDR1 as SGHDT and CDR2 as YYEEEE.

About this clone itself: The sequenced fragment ends 3 residues before the CDR3 boundary, so the rest is inferred from the germline J gene. The chain is built from TRBV30 and TRBJ2-3; TRBD1 agrees at 7 bases. With 1 base clipped from V and 8 bases from J, the junction kept 12 bases outside the gene matches. The germline V gene has CDR1 GTSNPN and CDR2 SVGIG (reference sequence). The CDR3 contains 15 residues. The sequenced part of the CDR3 DNA is TGTGCCTGGAGTGCAGGGACAGAGTACCTAGGTACG. It codes for CAWSAGTEYLGT. The complete CDR3 protein is CAWSAGTEYLGTQYF.

Concerning this clone itself: The read halts 3 residues ahead of the CDR3 end, with the missing end drawn from the germline J gene. V is TRBV19 and J is TRBJ2-6, with TRBD2 matching over 8 bases. Germline values: CDR1 LNHDA, CDR2 SQIVND (reference sequence). Losses at the gene ends were 5 bases for V and 0 bases for J; bases not matched to a gene: 9. CDR3 length: 18 amino acids. CDR3 in amino acids: CASSLLAGPSSGANVLTF. Partial CDR3 DNA: TGTGCCAGTAGTTTGTTAGCGGGACCATCCTCTGGGGCCAACGTC.

As for this clone: Read coverage stops 3 residues before the CDR3 terminus; the germline J gene supplies the remainder. The chain links TRBV20-1 to TRBJ2-7; 10 nucleotides align to TRBD2. The junction had 8 bases not matched to a gene; V was cut back by 3 bases and J by 3 bases. The CDR3 has 15 residues. Per germline, CDR1 DFQATT and CDR2 SNEGSKA (reference sequence). The part of the CDR3 DNA that was read is TGCAGTGCTAGTTACACCCTAGCGGGAGTCTACGAG. It specifies CSASYTLAGVYE. The entire CDR3 is CSASYTLAGVYEQYF.

About this clone: The read halts 3 residues ahead of the CDR3 end, with the missing end drawn from the germline J gene. The chain is built from TRBV30 and TRBJ1-2; unclear D gene. Trimming took 0 bases from V and 4 from J, leaving 9 bases between them. Germline CDR1 reads GTSNPN; CDR2 reads SVGIG (reference sequence). There are 13 residues in the CDR3. The CDR3 spells CAWSVQQPYGYTF. The part of the CDR3 DNA that was read is TGTGCCTGGAGTGTACAGCAGCCCTATGGC. Filled out from reference TRBV30 and TRBJ1-2, the complete variable domain reads SQTIHQWPATLVQPVGSPLSLECTVEGTSNPNLYWYRQAAGRGLQLLFYSVGIGQISSEVPQNLSASRPQDRQFILSSKKLLLSDSGFYLCAWSVQQPYGYTFGSGTRLTVV.

CDR3: CASSRQGFTDTQYF. CDR3 DNA, as far as it was read: TGTGCCAGCAGCCGACAGGGCTTTACAGATACG. The chain combines TRBV7-3 with TRBJ2-3; 7 bases match TRBD1. The read halts 3 residues ahead of the CDR3 end, with the missing end drawn from the germline J gene. This CDR3 is built from 14 residues. CDR1 and CDR2 (germline): SGHTA, FQGTGA. Unmatched junction bases numbered 5, after V lost 5 bases and J lost 3 bases.

A remark on this clone: The read terminates 3 residues ahead of where the CDR3 ends, so the germline J gene completes it. This sequence joins TRBV30 and TRBJ2-7; possible D gene TRBD2, 5 bases. Trimming shortened V by 3 bases and J by 3 bases, and 12 bases separated the two germline ends. This CDR3 comprises 13 residues. Per germline, CDR1 GTSNPN and CDR2 SVGIG (reference sequence). The sequenced CDR3 bases are TGTGCCTGGAGACCAGCGGCCAGCTACGAG. Translating gives CAWRPAASYE. The whole CDR3 protein is CAWRPAASYEQYF.

Comment on this clone: The read ends 3 residues shy of where the CDR3 ends; the end is completed using the germline J gene. This chain uses TRBV20-1 with TRBJ2-7, with 8 nucleotides matching TRBD1. Germline trimming cut 5 bases from V and 0 bases from J; bases unmatched to any gene: 15. CDR3 size: 17 residues. Germline-derived CDR1 and CDR2 are DFQATT and SNEGSKA (reference sequence). The CDR3 DNA, read in part, is TGCAGTGCTCGGGGGACAGGACCCCGAAAACTCTCCTACGAG. Its protein is CSARGTGPRKLSYE. The complete CDR3 reads CSARGTGPRKLSYEQYF.

A note on this clone: The read gets to within 3 residues of the CDR3 end, and the germline J gene fills in the rest. This chain uses TRBV9 with TRBJ2-3; D is perhaps TRBD2 (5 bases). Germline loops: CDR1 SGDLS, CDR2 YYNGEE. The V end lost 0 bases, the J end lost 6 bases, and 14 bases lay between the germline ends. The CDR3 is made up of 15 amino acids. The sequenced part of the CDR3 DNA is TGTGCCAGCAGCGTAGGCGGCGGGTGGGCGGATACG. Amino acid sequence: CASSVGGGWADT. The complete CDR3 reads CASSVGGGWADTQYF.

Comments on this clone: The CDR3 goes on 3 residues after the read ends, and that part is filled in from the germline J gene. J is TRBJ2-1 and V is TRBV6-2 or TRBV6-3, with 10 bases fitting TRBD2. V dropped 2 bases and J dropped 6; count of bases not matched to a gene: 4. CDR1 is MNHEY and CDR2 is SVGEGT in the germline V gene. The CDR3 totals 15 residues. The CDR3 here is CASSYGLAGVNEQFF. The part of the CDR3 DNA that was read is TGTGCCAGCAGTTACGGGCTAGCGGGAGTCAATGAG.

With regard to this clone: The read is 3 residues too short to cover the CDR3 end, so that end is filled in from the germline J gene. V gene TRBV10-3 combines with J gene TRBJ1-5, with 10 bases lining up with TRBD1. Looked up from germline, CDR1 is ENHRY and CDR2 is SYGVKD. CDR3 length: 15 residues. Trimming at V came to 6 bases and at J to 7 bases, leaving 9 bases not matched to a gene. The CDR3 reads CAIRRGTGDGQPQHF. The sequenced CDR3 bases are TGTGCCATCAGACGAGGGACAGGGGATGGACAGCCC.

To note about this clone: The CDR3 goes on 3 residues after the read ends, and that part is filled in from the germline J gene. The gene calls are TRBV30 and TRBJ1-2; no reliable D call. The CDR3 loop spans 11 amino acids. Germline V gene data show CDR1 as GTSNPN and CDR2 as SVGIG (reference sequence). The CDR3 sequence: CARERNYGYTF. CDR3 DNA, as far as it was read: TGTGCAAGAGAAAGGAACTATGGC.

Comments on this clone: The CDR3 end lies 3 residues beyond the end of the read and is filled in from the germline J gene. This chain uses TRBV11-2 with TRBJ2-3, with TRBD2 matching 7 bases. The CDR3 spans 15 residues. V dropped 3 bases and J dropped 2; count of bases not matched to a gene: 5. Germline V gene lookup returns CDR1 SGHAT and CDR2 FQNNGV. The CDR3: CASSFIAGITDTQYF. CDR3 DNA, as far as it was read: TGTGCCAGCAGCTTCATAGCGGGCATCACAGATACG.

For this clone: The read finishes 3 residues shy of the CDR3 end, and the germline J gene is used to complete it. V gene TRBV2 combines with J gene TRBJ2-1; 14 bases are shared with TRBD2. V trimming: 8 bases; J trimming: 8 bases; junction bases outside the gene matches: 11. This CDR3 comprises 16 residues. Per the germline V gene, CDR1 is SNHLY and CDR2 is FYNNEI. CDR3 bases read: TGTGCCAGCCTTGTTACCGGGACTAGCGGGAGTTATGAG. Translating gives CASLVTGTSGSYE. The whole CDR3 sequence reads CASLVTGTSGSYEQFF.

To note about this clone: The read terminates 3 residues before the CDR3 end, so the remaining end is supplied by the germline J gene. V usage is TRBV7-2 and J usage is TRBJ2-1, with D maybe TRBD2 (5 bases). The V gene lost 4 bases and the J gene lost 6 bases, with 7 bases spanning the gap. Germline V lookup: CDR1 SGHTA, CDR2 FQGNSA. The CDR3 length is 12 residues. The CDR3 reads CASSSGSNEQFF. The DNA read from the CDR3 is TGTGCCAGCAGCTCGGGGTCCAATGAG.

A remark on this clone: The read halts 3 residues ahead of the CDR3 end, with the missing end drawn from the germline J gene. The genes are TRBV29-1 and TRBJ2-7; weak D call: TRBD2 (6 bases). CDR3 length: 13 residues. CDR1 and CDR2 from the germline V gene are SQVTM and ANQGSEA. Trimming pared 2 bases from V and 4 bases from J, leaving 12 bases between. The CDR3: CSVESREDYEQYF. Incomplete CDR3 DNA: TGCAGCGTTGAATCCAGGGAGGATTACGAG.